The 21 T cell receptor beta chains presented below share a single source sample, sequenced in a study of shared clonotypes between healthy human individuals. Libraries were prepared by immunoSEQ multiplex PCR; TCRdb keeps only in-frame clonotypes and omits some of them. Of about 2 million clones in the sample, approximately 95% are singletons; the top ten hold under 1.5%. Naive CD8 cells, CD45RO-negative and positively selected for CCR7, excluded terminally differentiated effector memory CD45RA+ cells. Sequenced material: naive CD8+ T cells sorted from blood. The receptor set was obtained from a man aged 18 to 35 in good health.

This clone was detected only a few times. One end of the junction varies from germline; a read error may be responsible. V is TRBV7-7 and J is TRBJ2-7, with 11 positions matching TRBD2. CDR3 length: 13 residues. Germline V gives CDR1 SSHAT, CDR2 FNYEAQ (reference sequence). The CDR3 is CASSRGLADEQYF. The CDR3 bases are TGTGCTAGCAGCCGGGGACTAGCGGACGAGCAGTACTTC.

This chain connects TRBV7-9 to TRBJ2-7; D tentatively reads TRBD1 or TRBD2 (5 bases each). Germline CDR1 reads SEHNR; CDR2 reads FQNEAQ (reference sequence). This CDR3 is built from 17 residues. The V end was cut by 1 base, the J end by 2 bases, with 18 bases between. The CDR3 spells CASSLEGVGDGTYEQYF. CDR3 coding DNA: TGTGCCAGCAGCTTAGAAGGTGTAGGGGACGGAACCTACGAGCAGTACTTC.

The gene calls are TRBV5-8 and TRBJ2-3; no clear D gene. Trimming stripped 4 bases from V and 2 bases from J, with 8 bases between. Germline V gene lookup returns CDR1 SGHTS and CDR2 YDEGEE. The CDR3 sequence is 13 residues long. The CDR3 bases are TGTGCCAGCAGCCTCGGACCCACAGATACGCAGTATTTT. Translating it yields CASSLGPTDTQYF.

CDR3 in amino acids: CASSTGGPGTDTQYF. CDR3 DNA: TGTGCCAGCAGCACCGGAGGGCCTGGAACAGATACGCAGTATTTT. This chain joins TRBV9 and TRBJ2-3, with a weak D call TRBD2 (6 bases). Germline lookup yields CDR1 SGDLS and CDR2 YYNGEE. The V and J ends lost 4 bases and 3 bases respectively, with 15 bases between them. The CDR3 is 15 amino acids.

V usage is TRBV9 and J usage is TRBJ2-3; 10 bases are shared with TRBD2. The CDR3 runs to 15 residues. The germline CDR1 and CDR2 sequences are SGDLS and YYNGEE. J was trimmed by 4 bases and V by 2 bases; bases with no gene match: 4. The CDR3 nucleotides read TGTGCCAGCAGCGTCTGGCTAGCGGGGGCAGATACGCAGTATTTT. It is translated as CASSVWLAGADTQYF.

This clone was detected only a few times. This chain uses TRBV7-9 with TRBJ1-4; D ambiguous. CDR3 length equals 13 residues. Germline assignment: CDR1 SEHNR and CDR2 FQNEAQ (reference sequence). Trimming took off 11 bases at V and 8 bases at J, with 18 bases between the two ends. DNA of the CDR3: TGTGCCCTTCTGGTCGTAGAAGGGGAAAAACTGTTTTTT. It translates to CALLVVEGEKLFF.

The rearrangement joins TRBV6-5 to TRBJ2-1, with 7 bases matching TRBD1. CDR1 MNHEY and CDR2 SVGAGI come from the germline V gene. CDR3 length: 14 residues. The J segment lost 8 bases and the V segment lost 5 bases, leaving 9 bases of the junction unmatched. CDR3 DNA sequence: TGTGCCAGCAGTACCACAGACAGGGCTGATGAGCAGTTCTTC. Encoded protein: CASSTTDRADEQFF.

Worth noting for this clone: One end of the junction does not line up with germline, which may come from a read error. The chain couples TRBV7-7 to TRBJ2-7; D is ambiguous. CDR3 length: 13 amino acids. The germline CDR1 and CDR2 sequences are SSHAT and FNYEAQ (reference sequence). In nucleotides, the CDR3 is TGTGCTAGCAGCTTAGACTCTGGAGACGAGCAGTACTTC. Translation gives CASSLDSGDEQYF.

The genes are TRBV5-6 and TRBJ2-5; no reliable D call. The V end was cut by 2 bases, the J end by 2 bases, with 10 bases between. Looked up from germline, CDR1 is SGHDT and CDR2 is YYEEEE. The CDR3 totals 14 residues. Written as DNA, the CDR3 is TGTGCCAGCAGCTTATGGCTAGTTCAAGAGACCCAGTACTTC. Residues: CASSLWLVQETQYF.

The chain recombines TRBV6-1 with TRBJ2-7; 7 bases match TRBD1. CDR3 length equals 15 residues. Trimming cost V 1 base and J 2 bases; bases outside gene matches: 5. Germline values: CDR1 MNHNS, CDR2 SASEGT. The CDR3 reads CASSEGQGATYEQYF. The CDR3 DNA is TGTGCCAGCAGTGAAGGACAGGGAGCGACCTACGAGCAGTACTTC.

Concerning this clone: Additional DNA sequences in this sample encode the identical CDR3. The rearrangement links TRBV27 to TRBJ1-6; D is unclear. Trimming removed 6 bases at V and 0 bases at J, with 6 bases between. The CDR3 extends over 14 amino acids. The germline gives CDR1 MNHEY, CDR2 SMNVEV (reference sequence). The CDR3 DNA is TGTGCCAGCAGCTTTAGCTCCTATAATTCACCCCTCCACTTT. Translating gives CASSFSSYNSPLHF.

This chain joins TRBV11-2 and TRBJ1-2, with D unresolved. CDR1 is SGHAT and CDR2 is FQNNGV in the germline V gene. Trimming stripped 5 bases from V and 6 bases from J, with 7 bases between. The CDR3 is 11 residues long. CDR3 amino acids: CASSRSDGYTF. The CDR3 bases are TGTGCCAGCAGCCGTAGTGATGGCTACACCTTC.

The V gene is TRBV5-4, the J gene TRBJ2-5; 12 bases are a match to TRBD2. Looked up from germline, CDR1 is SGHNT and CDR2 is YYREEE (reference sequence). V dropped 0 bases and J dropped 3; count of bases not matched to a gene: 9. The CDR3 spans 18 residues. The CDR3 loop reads CASSLGLAGAGGKETQYF. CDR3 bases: TGTGCCAGCAGCTTGGGACTAGCGGGAGCAGGGGGTAAAGAGACCCAGTACTTC.

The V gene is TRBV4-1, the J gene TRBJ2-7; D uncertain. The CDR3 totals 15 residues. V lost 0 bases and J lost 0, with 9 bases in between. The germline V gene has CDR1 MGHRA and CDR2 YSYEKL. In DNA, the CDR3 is TGCGCCAGCAGCCAAGAATCAGAGAGCTCCTACGAGCAGTACTTC. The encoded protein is CASSQESESSYEQYF.

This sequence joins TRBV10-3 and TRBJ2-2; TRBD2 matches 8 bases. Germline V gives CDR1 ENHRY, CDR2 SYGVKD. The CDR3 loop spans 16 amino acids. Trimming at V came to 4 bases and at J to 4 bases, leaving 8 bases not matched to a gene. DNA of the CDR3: TGTGCCATCAGTGCCCCTAGCGGGTTCTCCACCGGGGAGCTGTTTTTT. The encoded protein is CAISAPSGFSTGELFF.

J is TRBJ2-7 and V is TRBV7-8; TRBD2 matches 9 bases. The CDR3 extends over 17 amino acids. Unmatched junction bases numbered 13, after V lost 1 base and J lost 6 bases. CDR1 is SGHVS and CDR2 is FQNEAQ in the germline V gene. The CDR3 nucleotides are TGTGCCAGCAGCTTAGAAGCTTTGCGGGAGGGCCTAAGCGAGCAGTACTTC. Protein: CASSLEALREGLSEQYF.

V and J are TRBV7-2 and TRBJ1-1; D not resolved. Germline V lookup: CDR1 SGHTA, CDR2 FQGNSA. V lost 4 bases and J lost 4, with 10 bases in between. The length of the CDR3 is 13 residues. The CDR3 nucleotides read TGTGCCAGCAGCTGGGAGCGCAGCACTGAAGCTTTCTTT. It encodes CASSWERSTEAFF.

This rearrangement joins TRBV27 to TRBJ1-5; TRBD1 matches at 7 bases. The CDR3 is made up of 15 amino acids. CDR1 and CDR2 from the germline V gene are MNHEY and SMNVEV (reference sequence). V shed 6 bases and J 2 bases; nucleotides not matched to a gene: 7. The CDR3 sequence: CASSLGGLGNQPQHF. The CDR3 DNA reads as TGTGCCAGCAGCTTAGGGGGCTTGGGCAATCAGCCCCAGCATTTT.

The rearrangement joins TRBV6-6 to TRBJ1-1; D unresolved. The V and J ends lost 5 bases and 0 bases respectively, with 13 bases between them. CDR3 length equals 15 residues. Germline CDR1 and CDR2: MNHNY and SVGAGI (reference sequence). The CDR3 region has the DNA TGTGCCAGCAGTCCCTTAACCGAGATGAACACTGAAGCTTTCTTT. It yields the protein CASSPLTEMNTEAFF.

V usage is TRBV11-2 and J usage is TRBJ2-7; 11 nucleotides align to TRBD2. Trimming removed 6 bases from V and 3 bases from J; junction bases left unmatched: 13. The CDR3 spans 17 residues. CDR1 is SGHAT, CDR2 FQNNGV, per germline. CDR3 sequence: CASSPTLAGGFNYEQYF. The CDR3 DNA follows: TGTGCCAGCAGTCCTACCCTAGCGGGGGGCTTCAACTACGAGCAGTACTTC.

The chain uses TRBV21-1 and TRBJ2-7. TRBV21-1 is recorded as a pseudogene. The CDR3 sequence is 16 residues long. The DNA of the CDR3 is TGTGCCAGCAGCAAAGCTTGGGGAAGGTGGGGCTACGAGCAGTACTTC. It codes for CASSKAWGRWGYEQYF.